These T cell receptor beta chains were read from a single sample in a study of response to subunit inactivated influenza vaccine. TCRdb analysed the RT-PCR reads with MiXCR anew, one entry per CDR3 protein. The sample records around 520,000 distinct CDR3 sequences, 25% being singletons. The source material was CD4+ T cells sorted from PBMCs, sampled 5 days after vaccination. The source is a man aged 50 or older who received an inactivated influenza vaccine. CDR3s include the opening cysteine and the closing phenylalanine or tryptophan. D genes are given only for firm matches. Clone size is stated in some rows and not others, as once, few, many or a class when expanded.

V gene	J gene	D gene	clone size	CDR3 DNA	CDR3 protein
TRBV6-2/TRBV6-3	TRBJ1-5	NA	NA	TGTGCCAGCACCGACCTACGCAATCAGCCCCAGCATTTT	CASTDLRNQPQHF
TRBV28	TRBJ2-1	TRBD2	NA	TGTGCCAGCAGGCGGGAGGGATGGAATGAGCAGTTCTTC	CASRREGWNEQFF
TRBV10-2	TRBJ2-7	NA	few	TGCGCCAGCAGGGCTTATTCCTACGAGCAGTACTTC	CASRAYSYEQYF
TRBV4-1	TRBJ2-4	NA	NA	TGCGCCAGCAGCCAAGATGGGACCAAGAAAAACATTCAGTACTTC	CASSQDGTKKNIQYF
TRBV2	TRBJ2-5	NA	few	TGTGCCAGCAGACCCCTGGTGACCCAGTACTTC	CASRPLVTQYF
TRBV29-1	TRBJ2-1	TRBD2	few	TGCAGCGAAAGTAGCGGGAGTAATGAGCAGTTCTTC	CSESSGSNEQFF
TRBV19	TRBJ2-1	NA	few	TGTGCCAGTAGTCTTGTGGACAGATCCTACAATGAGCAGTTCTTC	CASSLVDRSYNEQFF
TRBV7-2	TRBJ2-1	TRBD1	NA	TGTGCCGTTTCTGGACAGGGATGGGATGAGCACTTCTTC	CAVSGQGWDEHFF
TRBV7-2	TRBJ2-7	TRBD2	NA	TGTGCCAGCAGCTTAGTGGCTAGCGGGAGTAGTACCTACGAGCAGTACTTC	CASSLVASGSSTYEQYF
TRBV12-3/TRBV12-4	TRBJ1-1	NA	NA	TGTGCCAGCAGCGCCGGGATCATGAACACTGAAGCTTTCTTT	CASSAGIMNTEAFF
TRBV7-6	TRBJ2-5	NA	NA	TGTGCCAGCAGCTTAGGCCCGTTACAAGAGACCCAGTACTTC	CASSLGPLQETQYF
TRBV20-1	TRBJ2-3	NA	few	TGCAGCCCGATGGGCATCGAGGCAGATACGCAGTATTTT	CSPMGIEADTQYF
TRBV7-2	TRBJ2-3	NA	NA	TGTGCCAGCAGCTTTCGGAGGACTACAGATACGCAGTATTTT	CASSFRRTTDTQYF
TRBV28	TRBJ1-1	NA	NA	TGTGCCAGCAGTTTAAGGCCGAGGGGTAGGATGGGGCCTGAAGCTTTCTTT	CASSLRPRGRMGPEAFF
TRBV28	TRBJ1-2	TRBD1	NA	TGTGCCAGCAGTTCCCCAATCGCGGACAGGTGGCAGGGGCGCTACACCTTC	CASSSPIADRWQGRYTF
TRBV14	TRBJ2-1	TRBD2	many	TGTGCCAGCAGCCTCCGGGACTACTACAATGAGCAGTTCTTC	CASSLRDYYNEQFF
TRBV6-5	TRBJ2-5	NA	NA	TGTGCCAGCAGTTACTCGTCGTGGGGGGTAGAGACCCAGTACTTC	CASSYSSWGVETQYF
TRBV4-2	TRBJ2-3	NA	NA	TGTGCCAGCAGCCAAGCCGCGGCAGCTCTGCCAGATACGCAGTATTTT	CASSQAAAALPDTQYF
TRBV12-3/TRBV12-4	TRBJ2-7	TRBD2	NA	TGTGCCAGCAGGGCTGCGGGAGGGAACGAGCAGTACTTC	CASRAAGGNEQYF
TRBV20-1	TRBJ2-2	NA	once	TGCAGTGCTAGTAGGGAAGGGGCGACCGGGGAGCTGTTTTTT	CSASREGATGELFF
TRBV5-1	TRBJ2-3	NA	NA	TGCGCCAGCAGCCCCCCCTCCGGTGGCACAGATACGCAGTATTTT	CASSPPSGGTDTQYF
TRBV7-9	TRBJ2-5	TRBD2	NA	TGTGCCAGCAGCTTAGATCTAGCGGTTCAAGAGACCCAGTACTTC	CASSLDLAVQETQYF
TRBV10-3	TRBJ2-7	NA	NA	TGTGCCATCAGTGTAGACTACGAGCAGTACTTC	CAISVDYEQYF
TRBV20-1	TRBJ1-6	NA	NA	TGCAGTGCTAGAAGGGTTGGGTGGGGGGATTCACCCCTCCACTTT	CSARRVGWGDSPLHF
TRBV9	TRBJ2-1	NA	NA	TGTGCCAGCAGCCCCACACCCATCTCCTACAATGAGCAGTTCTTC	CASSPTPISYNEQFF
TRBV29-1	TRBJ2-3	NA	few	TGCAGCGGTGGAGATGATACGCAGTATTTT	CSGGDDTQYF
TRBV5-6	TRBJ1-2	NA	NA	TGTGCCAGCAGCCTCCGTATGGCAGCTTCTAACTATGGCTACACCTTC	CASSLRMAASNYGYTF
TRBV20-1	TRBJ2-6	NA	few	TGCAGTGCTAGTGGGTCGTTTGTGGCTACCTCTGGGGCCAACGTCCTGACTTTC	CSASGSFVATSGANVLTF
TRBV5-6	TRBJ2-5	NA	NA	TGTGCCAGCAGCCCCCAGACAGCCCGGGAGACCCAGTACTTC	CASSPQTARETQYF
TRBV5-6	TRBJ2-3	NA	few	TGTGCCAGCAGGAAGAGGGACTGGGCAGATACGCAGTATTTT	CASRKRDWADTQYF
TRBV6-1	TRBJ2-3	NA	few	TGTGCCAGCGGAGCTCTAAGTCCAGATACGCAGTATTTT	CASGALSPDTQYF
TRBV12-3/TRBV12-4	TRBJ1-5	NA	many	TGTGCCAGCAGTTTGGGGAATCAGCCCCAGCATTTT	CASSLGNQPQHF
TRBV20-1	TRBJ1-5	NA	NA	TGCAGTGCTGGCGGACGGGGAGACCTCCAGCCCCAGCATTTT	CSAGGRGDLQPQHF
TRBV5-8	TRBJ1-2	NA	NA	TGTGCCAGCAGCTTAGGAGGGGCCTCTCGAGGCTACACCTTC	CASSLGGASRGYTF
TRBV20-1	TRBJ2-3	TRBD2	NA	TGCAGTGCTAGAGATCTAGCGGGAGTCGCAGATACGCAGTATTTT	CSARDLAGVADTQYF
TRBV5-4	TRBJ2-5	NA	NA	TGTGCCAGCACCGAGGGGGGGCGAGAGACCCAGTACTTC	CASTEGGRETQYF
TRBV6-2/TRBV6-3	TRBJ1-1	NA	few	TGTGCCAGCAGTTCCCAGGGACTTGTCACTGAAGCTTTCTTT	CASSSQGLVTEAFF
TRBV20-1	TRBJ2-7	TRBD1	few	TGCAGTGCTAGAGGAGGGGACAGGGGTCCTCGCGAGCAGTACTTC	CSARGGDRGPREQYF
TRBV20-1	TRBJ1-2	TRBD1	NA	TGCAGTGCGCCCGGGACAGGGAAATCTAACTATGGCTACACCTTC	CSAPGTGKSNYGYTF
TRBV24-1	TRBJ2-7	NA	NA	TGTGCCACCAGTGATTCGGGAACGAGCTCCTACGAGCAGTACTTC	CATSDSGTSSYEQYF
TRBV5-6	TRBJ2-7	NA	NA	TGTGCCAGCAGGCAAACCGCGAGTACCTACGAGCAGTACTTC	CASRQTASTYEQYF
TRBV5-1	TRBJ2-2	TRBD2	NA	TGCGCCAGCAGCTCTAGCGGGGGCACCGGGGAGCTGTTTTTT	CASSSSGGTGELFF
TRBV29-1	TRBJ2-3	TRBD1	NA	TGCAGCGCCGGGACAGGGTCAGATACGCAGTATTTT	CSAGTGSDTQYF
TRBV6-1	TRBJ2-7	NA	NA	TGTGCCAGCAGTGAAGGGGGCAGACTCTACGAGCAGTACTTC	CASSEGGRLYEQYF
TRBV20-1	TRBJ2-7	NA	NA	TGCAGTGCTAATCTCGTAGCTCGCCACGAGCAGTACTTC	CSANLVARHEQYF
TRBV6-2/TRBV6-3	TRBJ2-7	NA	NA	TGTGCCAGCAGCCTTGGGGGGCTTATAGTCTACGAGCAGTACTTC	CASSLGGLIVYEQYF
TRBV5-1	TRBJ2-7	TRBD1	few	TGCGCCAGCAGCTTGGCCAGGGGACAGGGGGCTTACGAGCAGTACTTC	CASSLARGQGAYEQYF
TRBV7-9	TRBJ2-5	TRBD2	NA	TGTGCCAGCAGATTACGGGGGGGCCAACGCCAAGAGACCCAGTACTTC	CASRLRGGQRQETQYF
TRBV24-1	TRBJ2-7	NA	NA	TGTGCCACCAGTGATTCGGGACATTGGTACGAGCAGTACTTC	CATSDSGHWYEQYF
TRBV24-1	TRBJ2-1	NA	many	TGTGCCACCAGTGATTCAGGCCGTCGGGGGAGGAATGAGCAGTTCTTC	CATSDSGRRGRNEQFF
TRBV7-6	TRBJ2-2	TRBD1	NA	TGTGCCAGCAGCTTAGGGGACAGGGGAATCGGGGAGCTGTTTTTT	CASSLGDRGIGELFF
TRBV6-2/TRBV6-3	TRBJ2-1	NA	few	TGTGCCAGCAGTCTCGACAGTTCCCATGAGCAGTTCTTC	CASSLDSSHEQFF
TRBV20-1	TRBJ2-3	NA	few	TGCAGTGCTAGAGATTTTCGCAGGGGAACAGATACGCAGTATTTT	CSARDFRRGTDTQYF
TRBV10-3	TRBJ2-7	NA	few	TGTGCCATCAGTGAGTGGGGAGAAGCCTCCTACGAGCAGTACTTC	CAISEWGEASYEQYF
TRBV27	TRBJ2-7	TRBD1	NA	TGTGCCAGCAGTTTGACAGGGGCGAACGAGCAGTACTTC	CASSLTGANEQYF
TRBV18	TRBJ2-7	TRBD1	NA	TGTGCCAGCTCACCACCAGCCAGGGGGCGAGAGCAGTACTTC	CASSPPARGREQYF